The source of this TCR beta chain is a study of CD4 and CD8 cells across lung adenocarcinoma regions. TCRdb recomputed calls from the PCR reads with MiXCR, one row per CDR3 protein. The data show approximately 25,000 distinct CDR3 sequences, less than 60% seen once. Samples came from patients with localized non-small cell lung adenocarcinoma. Notes on this clonotype: A junction boundary mismatches the germline segment, possibly from a read error.

Germline CDR1 MNHEY, CDR2 SMNVEV (reference sequence). This CDR3 region has 16 residues. The chain uses TRBV27 and TRBJ2-4; D unresolved. Sample: CD8+ T cells from the center of a lung tumor. The receptor was isolated from a male donor with lung adenocarcinoma. The CD4 and CD8 labels of this study may be unreliable. The CDR3 DNA reads as TGTGCCAGCAGTTTATCGGGTCTACGAGTCAAAAATATTCAGTACTTC. Translation gives CASSLSGLRVKNIQYF.